The 2 T cell receptor beta chains in this list originate from one sample, sequenced in a study of shared T cell receptors in the human thymus. Sequencing used immunoSEQ multiplex PCR; TCRdb keeps in-frame clones, though not all of them. The sample carries 540,000 or so clones, approximately 78% recorded once. These data also formed part of another study, on human thymus T cells.

Source material: thymocytes. The receptor set was obtained from a boy in the first two years of life with a congenital heart defect.

This clone came up a few times. This chain joins TRBV4-3 and TRBJ2-3; TRBD1 matches at 7 bases. This CDR3 contains 13 residues. The V gene end was trimmed by 6 bases and the J gene end by 4 bases; junction bases not matched to a gene: 4. CDR1 is LGHNA, CDR2 YSLEER, per germline. CDR3 sequence: CASRTGDPDTQYF. The CDR3 DNA reads as TGCGCCAGCAGAACAGGGGACCCAGATACGCAGTATTTT.

The chain is built from TRBV10-1 and TRBJ2-7; no firm D call. The CDR3 runs 14 residues. The V gene lost 2 bases and the J gene lost 2 bases, with 10 bases spanning the gap. Germline V gives CDR1 WNHNN, CDR2 SYGVQD (reference sequence). CDR3 protein: CASSEAVSAYEQYF. The DNA of the CDR3 is TGCGCCAGCAGTGAGGCGGTATCAGCCTACGAGCAGTACTTC.